Listed here are 32 T cell receptor beta chains from one sample, sequenced in a study of blood T cells in healthy people across ages. Then a second PCR, running about 6 to 11 cycles, was carried out with a sample-barcoded 5' primer and a J-beta primer mix. One entry per CDR3 protein results from TCRdb running MiXCR on the 5' RACE reads. The top ten hold about a fifth of the sample, which has about 970,000 distinct CDR3 sequences, 45% to 60% seen once. Sequencing was carried out using blood. These receptors all stem from a woman aged 60-75 years in good health.

CDR3 residues: CASSPETSGTEQYF. The CDR3 DNA reads TGTGCCAGCTCACCCGAGACTAGCGGGACAGAGCAGTACTTC. The rearrangement uses TRBV18 and TRBJ2-5; 11 bases match TRBD2. CDR1 is KGHSH, CDR2 LQKENI, per germline. With V trimmed by 3 bases and J by 11 bases, 8 bases remained unmatched. This CDR3 region has 14 residues. Using reference TRBV18 and TRBJ2-5 for the parts outside the CDR3, the full variable domain is NAGVMQNPRHLVRRRGQEARLRCSPMKGHSHVYWYRQLPEEGLKFMVYLQKENIIDESGMPKERFSAEFPKEGPSILRIQQVVRGDSAAYFCASSPETSGTEQYFGPGTRLLVL.

This clonotype was detected only once. The gene calls are TRBV6-2 or TRBV6-3 and TRBJ2-5, with TRBD2 identical over 10 bases. The germline V gene has CDR1 MNHEY and CDR2 SVGEGT. V was clipped by 8 bases and J by 6 bases; unmatched bases: 6. The CDR3 covers 13 residues. CDR3 amino acids: CASLAGVKQTQYF. The DNA of the CDR3 is TGTGCCAGCCTAGCGGGAGTTAAACAGACCCAGTACTTC.

V gene TRBV29-1 combines with J gene TRBJ1-2, with a possible D match to TRBD1 (5 bases). The CDR3 extends over 12 amino acids. Germline-derived CDR1 and CDR2 are SQVTM and ANQGSEA. CDR3 protein: CSTSGGSYGYTF. Here the CDR3 DNA reads TGCAGTACCTCCGGGGGAAGCTATGGCTACACCTTC.

The V call is TRBV5-1, the J call TRBJ1-6; TRBD1 matches 10 bases. Trimming removed 3 bases from V and 12 bases from J; junction bases left unmatched: 12. Germline CDR1 reads SGHRS; CDR2 reads YFSETQ. This CDR3 spans 16 amino acids. CDR3 residues: CASSSPPGQGHGPLHF. The CDR3, as DNA: TGCGCCAGCAGCTCGCCCCCGGGACAGGGGCATGGACCCCTCCACTTT.

The V call is TRBV12-3 or TRBV12-4, the J call TRBJ2-5, with TRBD1 identical over 7 bases. The V gene end was trimmed by 0 bases and the J gene end by 1 base; junction bases not matched to a gene: 8. CDR3 length equals 17 residues. DNA of the CDR3: TGTGCCAGCAGTTTAGCCCTATGGGACAGAGTCCAAGAGACCCAGTACTTC. Protein product: CASSLALWDRVQETQYF.

The V and J genes are TRBV5-1 and TRBJ1-4; 10 bases are a match to TRBD1. Germline values: CDR1 SGHRS, CDR2 YFSETQ. The CDR3 runs 15 residues. Trimming removed 3 bases from V and 6 bases from J; junction bases left unmatched: 5. The CDR3 nucleotides read TGCGCCAGCAGCTCCCTGACAGGGGGCGATGAAAAACTGTTTTTT. It yields the protein CASSSLTGGDEKLFF.

The V gene is TRBV20-1, the J gene TRBJ2-3; D not certain. Germline lookup yields CDR1 DFQATT and CDR2 SNEGSKA (reference sequence). The CDR3 has 14 amino acids. V was clipped by 3 bases and J by 0 bases, with 10 bases between them. The CDR3 protein is CSARPRTSTDTQYF. The CDR3 bases are TGCAGTGCTAGGCCCCGGACGAGCACAGATACGCAGTATTTT.

This chain uses TRBV14 with TRBJ2-2; possibly TRBD1 for D (6 bases). V gave up 1 base and J gave up 12 bases, with 9 bases separating them. The CDR3 extends over 12 amino acids. Germline CDR1 SGHDN, CDR2 FVKESK. CDR3 region: CASSQARDKLFF. CDR3 sequence (DNA): TGTGCCAGCAGCCAAGCCCGGGACAAGCTGTTTTTT.

CDR3 DNA sequence: TGTGCCAGCAGCTATTACCATGAGCAGTTCTTC. Translation gives CASSYYHEQFF. V gene TRBV12-3 or TRBV12-4 combines with J gene TRBJ2-1; D not certain. The CDR3 covers 11 residues. The ends were cut back, 6 bases at V and 8 bases at J, with 8 bases in the middle.

This clonotype was observed a few times. This rearrangement joins TRBV29-1 to TRBJ2-7; D call uncertain. The CDR3 covers 12 residues. V dropped 5 bases and J dropped 5 bases, with 13 bases sitting between them. CDR1 is SQVTM and CDR2 is ANQGSEA in the germline V gene. CDR3 bases: TGCAGCGTTTTGGGTAGGACCGACGAGCAGTACTTC. Its translation: CSVLGRTDEQYF.

This clonotype was seen a few times. This chain joins TRBV7-9 and TRBJ1-1; D is perhaps TRBD1 (6 bases). CDR1 SEHNR and CDR2 FQNEAQ come from the germline V gene (reference sequence). The CDR3 has 16 amino acids. Trimming removed 5 bases from V and 1 base from J, with 17 bases in between. Written as DNA, the CDR3 is TGTGCCAGCAGCCCAGCGGGGGCGGCCCGGAACACTGAAGCTTTCTTT. This codes for CASSPAGAARNTEAFF.

The gene calls are TRBV7-8 and TRBJ2-7, with 12 nucleotides matching TRBD2. The CDR3 is 16 amino acids. The ends lost 5 bases at V and 6 bases at J; junction bases unmatched: 11. Germline assignment: CDR1 SGHVS and CDR2 FQNEAQ. The CDR3 DNA reads as TGTGCCAGCAGCCCCCCTAGCGGGAGGGCCGGAGTCGAGCAGTACTTC. Its protein is CASSPPSGRAGVEQYF. Supplemented by reference TRBV7-8 and TRBJ2-7, the full variable domain reads GAGVSQSPRYKVAKRGQDVALRCDPISGHVSLFWYQQALGQGPEFLTYFQNEAQLDKSGLPSDRFFAERPEGSVSTLKIQRTQQEDSAVYLCASSPPSGRAGVEQYFGPGTRLTVT.

This clonotype has only a few counts. J is TRBJ2-7 and V is TRBV20-1, with 7 bases that match TRBD2. J was trimmed by 3 bases and V by 1 base; bases with no gene match: 9. Looked up from germline, CDR1 is DFQATT and CDR2 is SNEGSKA (reference sequence). This CDR3 has 15 residues. CDR3 nucleotide sequence: TGCAGTGCTAGAGTCGGTCTAGCGGAAAGCTACGAGCAGTACTTC. Protein sequence: CSARVGLAESYEQYF.

The chain has TRBV6-2 or TRBV6-3 and TRBJ1-5; D not certain. The CDR3 has 13 amino acids. Trimming left V 10 bases short and J 0 bases short, with 10 bases between. Germline V lookup: CDR1 MNHEY, CDR2 SVGEGT. CDR3 protein: CAIGQSSNQPQHF. In nucleotides, the CDR3 is TGTGCCATTGGCCAGAGTAGCAATCAGCCCCAGCATTTT.

CDR3 nucleotide sequence: TGTGCCAGCAGTTTAGGTGATCAGCCCCAGCATTTT. Translated, it gives CASSLGDQPQHF. V is TRBV12-3 or TRBV12-4 and J is TRBJ1-5; D gene uncertain. Trimming pared 1 base from V and 5 bases from J, leaving 3 bases between. CDR3 length equals 12 residues.

This clonotype has just a few counts. This chain joins TRBV15 and TRBJ1-4, with a weak D call TRBD1 (6 bases). CDR3 length equals 12 residues. Germline V CDR1 and CDR2: LNHNV, YYDKDF (reference sequence). The V end lost 7 bases, the J end lost 13 bases, and 16 bases lay between the germline ends. CDR3 sequence (DNA): TGTGCCACCACCCCGGACAGACTAATACTGTTTTTT. Translated: CATTPDRLILFF. The whole variable domain, filled in from reference TRBV15 and TRBJ1-4, reads DAMVIQNPRYQVTQFGKPVTLSCSQTLNHNVMYWYQQKSSQAPKLLFHYYDKDFNNEADTPDNFQSRRPNTSFCFLDIRSPGLGDTAMYLCATTPDRLILFFGSGTQLSVL.

This clonotype has only a few counts. The chain links TRBV10-3 to TRBJ2-7; D is perhaps TRBD1 (6 bases). V dropped 6 bases and J dropped 4 bases, with 13 bases sitting between them. CDR1 is ENHRY, CDR2 SYGVKD, per germline. This CDR3 region has 13 residues. The CDR3 loop reads CAIRRDTDYEQYF. Written as DNA, the CDR3 is TGTGCCATCAGACGGGACACGGATTACGAGCAGTACTTC.

The table lists this clonotype with a few counts. The genes are TRBV5-6 and TRBJ2-7; either TRBD1 or TRBD2 may supply D (5 bases each). The CDR3 covers 17 residues. Germline V lookup: CDR1 SGHDT, CDR2 YYEEEE. V lost 0 bases and J lost 8, with 24 bases in between. CDR3 in DNA: TGTGCCAGCAGCTTGGGGCTCCTCACCGAGGGGATTACGCAGCAGTACTTC. Translation: CASSLGLLTEGITQQYF.

The chain has TRBV6-2 or TRBV6-3 and TRBJ2-2, with D tentatively TRBD2 (5 bases). Per germline, CDR1 MNHEY and CDR2 SVGEGT. This CDR3 has 15 amino acids. The germline V and J ends were trimmed by 1 base and 3 bases, with 9 bases remaining between them. The CDR3 is CASSYFSVDTGELFF. Here the CDR3 DNA reads TGTGCCAGCAGTTACTTTAGCGTGGACACCGGGGAGCTGTTTTTT.

The rearrangement links TRBV3-1 to TRBJ2-5, with no clear D. The germline CDR1 and CDR2 sequences are LGHDT and YNNKEL (reference sequence). Trimming stripped 1 base from V and 11 bases from J, with 20 bases between. The CDR3 loop spans 15 amino acids. CDR3 bases: TGTGCCAGCAGCCAAGGTTCGGTGCCCTACAATGAGCAGTACTTC. Encoded protein: CASSQGSVPYNEQYF.

This chain links TRBV9 with TRBJ1-2, with 7 bases fitting TRBD1. The CDR3 has 14 amino acids. Looked up from germline, CDR1 is SGDLS and CDR2 is YYNGEE. Losses at the gene ends were 4 bases for V and 6 bases for J; bases not matched to a gene: 9. CDR3 bases: TGTGCCAGCAGCTCACAGACAGGGCCCAATGGCTACACCTTC. This codes for CASSSQTGPNGYTF.

The chain joins TRBV28 to TRBJ1-4; D remains ambiguous. This CDR3 spans 14 amino acids. V dropped 6 bases and J dropped 2 bases, with 10 bases sitting between them. In germline, CDR1 is MDHEN, CDR2 SYDVKM. CDR3 coding DNA: TGTGCCAGCAGGGTCTTCGGGACTAATGAAAAACTGTTTTTT. Amino acids: CASRVFGTNEKLFF.

This clonotype has more than one count but fewer than ten. V gene TRBV29-1 combines with J gene TRBJ2-3, with D uncertain. V lost 0 bases to trimming and J lost 2 bases, with 12 bases between them. The CDR3 covers 15 residues. From germline, CDR1 is SQVTM and CDR2 ANQGSEA. The CDR3 DNA reads TGCAGCGTTGAAGATCCAGATTCTTCCACAGATACGCAGTATTTT. Its translation: CSVEDPDSSTDTQYF.

The chain carries TRBV15 and TRBJ2-4, with 9 bases identical to TRBD1. J lost 13 bases, V lost 4 bases, and 14 bases had no gene match. The CDR3 length is 15 residues. In germline, CDR1 is LNHNV, CDR2 YYDKDF (reference sequence). The CDR3 region is CATSNPGQGFLEQYF. In nucleotides, the CDR3 is TGTGCCACCAGCAACCCGGGACAGGGCTTTTTGGAGCAGTACTTC.

V and J are TRBV7-3 and TRBJ2-1; D is possibly TRBD1 (5 bases). The CDR3 is made up of 18 amino acids. The V and J ends lost 4 bases and 5 bases respectively, with 24 bases between them. Germline CDR1 and CDR2: SGHTA and FQGTGA. The CDR3 here is CASSSVVQAAYSNNEQFF. The CDR3, as DNA: TGTGCCAGCAGCTCAGTCGTACAGGCAGCCTATTCCAACAATGAGCAGTTCTTC. The full variable domain, rest sourced from reference TRBV7-3 and TRBJ2-1, is GAGVSQTPSNKVTEKGKYVELRCDPISGHTALYWYRQSLGQGPEFLIYFQGTGAADDSGLPNDRFFAVRPEGSVSTLKIQRTERGDSAVYLCASSSVVQAAYSNNEQFFGPGTRLTVL.

The gene calls are TRBV4-1 and TRBJ2-3, with 7 positions matching TRBD2. There are 14 residues in the CDR3. V gave up 8 bases and J gave up 5 bases; unmatched junction bases: 10. Germline loops: CDR1 MGHRA, CDR2 YSYEKL. Here the CDR3 reads CASLERDLKDTQYF. CDR3 nucleotide sequence: TGCGCCAGCCTGGAGCGGGATTTGAAAGATACGCAGTATTTT.

The gene calls are TRBV4-3 and TRBJ2-5; D is unclear. Germline CDR1 LGHNA, CDR2 YSLEER. Trimming removed 0 bases at V and 11 bases at J, with 10 bases between. CDR3 size: 12 residues. CDR3 nucleotide sequence: TGCGCCAGCAGCCAAGATCTAGTAAGGCAGTACTTC. As protein: CASSQDLVRQYF.

This chain uses TRBV16 with TRBJ2-5; 7 nucleotides agree with TRBD2. The CDR3 has 15 amino acids. CDR1 and CDR2 from the germline V gene are KGHSY and FQNENV. The junction had 10 bases not matched to a gene; V was cut back by 7 bases and J by 2 bases. The CDR3 sequence: CASTKGSSGQETQYF. In DNA form, the CDR3 reads TGTGCCAGCACCAAAGGGTCTAGCGGTCAAGAGACCCAGTACTTC.

Only a few counts were recorded for this clonotype. Sequence at one end of the junction differs from germline and may be a read error. The J gene is TRBJ2-7, the V gene TRBV4-1; 8 bases map to TRBD2. Per germline, CDR1 MGHRA and CDR2 YSYEKL. This CDR3 is built from 15 residues. The CDR3 region is CASSQSGLASNEQYF. CDR3 nucleotides: TGCGCCAGCAGCCAATCTGGACTAGCCTCCAACGAGCAGTACTTC.

The chain combines TRBV7-2 with TRBJ2-5, with 14 nucleotides matching TRBD2. The J segment lost 5 bases and the V segment lost 4 bases, leaving 9 bases of the junction unmatched. CDR3 length equals 17 residues. Germline V lookup: CDR1 SGHTA, CDR2 FQGNSA. CDR3 sequence (DNA): TGTGCCAGCAGCTGGGGACTAGCGGGAGCCCACTTGGAGACCCAGTACTTC. Amino acid sequence: CASSWGLAGAHLETQYF.

The chain employs TRBV6-1 and TRBJ2-7; the D is unclear. Between the trimmed V and J ends, which lost 6 bases and 1 base, there was a span of 25 bases. The CDR3 covers 18 residues. The germline V gene has CDR1 MNHNS and CDR2 SASEGT. CDR3 in amino acids: CASSPILDPFAPSYEQYF. The CDR3 nucleotides are TGTGCCAGCAGCCCAATCCTGGACCCCTTTGCCCCTTCCTACGAGCAGTACTTC.

This clonotype came up a few times. The rearrangement joins TRBV12-3 or TRBV12-4 to TRBJ2-1; D remains ambiguous. V was cut by 5 bases and J by 8 bases, with 4 bases left in between. The CDR3 has 10 amino acids. Written as DNA, the CDR3 is TGTGCCAGCAGTCGTTATGAGCAGTTCTTC. This translates into CASSRYEQFF.